This T cell receptor (beta chain) was sequenced during a study of response to subunit inactivated influenza vaccine. Findings and caveats of the study: Each seasonal influenza vaccination, the authors suggested, recruits few new T cells.

The sample holds many counts of this clonotype. Its target is not known. TCRdb processed the RT-PCR reads anew with MiXCR; each CDR3 protein has one entry. The data contain under 800,000 distinct CDR3 sequences, roughly 14% of them singletons. This TCR was sampled from a man over 45 who received an inactivated influenza vaccine. The source material was PBMCs from blood, sampled 14 to 15 days before vaccination.

In nucleotides, the CDR3 is TGTGCCAGCAGTTCCACCACGGGTTTTGAGCAGTTCTTC. Its translation: CASSSTTGFEQFF. The V and J genes are TRBV27 and TRBJ2-1; D remains unclear. With 4 bases removed from V and 9 bases from J, the gap between germline ends came to 13 bases. The CDR3 covers 13 residues. Germline V CDR1 and CDR2: MNHEY, SMNVEV (reference sequence).